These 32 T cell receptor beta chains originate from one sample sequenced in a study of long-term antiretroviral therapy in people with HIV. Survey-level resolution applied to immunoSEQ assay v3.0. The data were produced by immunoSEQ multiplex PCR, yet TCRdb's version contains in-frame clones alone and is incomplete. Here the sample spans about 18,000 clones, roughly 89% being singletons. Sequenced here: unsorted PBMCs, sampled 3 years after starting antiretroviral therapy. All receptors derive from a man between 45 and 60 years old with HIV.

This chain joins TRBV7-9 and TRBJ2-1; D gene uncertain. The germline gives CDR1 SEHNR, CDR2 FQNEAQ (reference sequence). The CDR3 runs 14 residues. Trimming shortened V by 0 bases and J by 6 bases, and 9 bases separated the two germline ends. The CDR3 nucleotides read TGTGCCAGCAGCTTAGCGCTAAGAAGCAATGAGCAGTTCTTC. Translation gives CASSLALRSNEQFF.

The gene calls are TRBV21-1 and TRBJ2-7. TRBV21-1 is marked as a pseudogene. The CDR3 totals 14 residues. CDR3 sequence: CASSKGGHPYEQYF. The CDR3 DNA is TGTGCCAGCAGCAAAGGGGGTCACCCCTACGAGCAGTACTTC.

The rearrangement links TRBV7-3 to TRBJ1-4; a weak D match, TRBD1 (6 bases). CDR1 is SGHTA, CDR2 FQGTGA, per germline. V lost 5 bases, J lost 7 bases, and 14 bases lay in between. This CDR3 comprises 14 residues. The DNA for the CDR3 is TGTGCCAGCAGCGAAACAGGGATGGGTGAAAAACTGTTTTTT. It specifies CASSETGMGEKLFF.

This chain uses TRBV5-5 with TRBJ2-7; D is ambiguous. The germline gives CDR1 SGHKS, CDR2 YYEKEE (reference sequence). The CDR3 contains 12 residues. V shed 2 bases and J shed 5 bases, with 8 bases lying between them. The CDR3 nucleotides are TGTGCCAGCAGCTTTCCCCCTGACGAGCAGTACTTC. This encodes CASSFPPDEQYF.

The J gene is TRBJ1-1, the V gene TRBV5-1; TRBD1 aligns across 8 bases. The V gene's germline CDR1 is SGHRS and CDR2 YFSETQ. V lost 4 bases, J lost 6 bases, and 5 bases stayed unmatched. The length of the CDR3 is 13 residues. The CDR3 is CASSPLGQAEAFF. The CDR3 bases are TGCGCCAGCAGCCCCCTGGGACAGGCTGAAGCTTTCTTT.

The CDR3 protein is CASSLEGGPIAKNIQYF. The CDR3 nucleotides are TGTGCCAGCAGCTTGGAGGGTGGTCCCATAGCCAAAAACATTCAGTACTTC. This rearrangement joins TRBV5-6 to TRBJ2-4; unclear D gene. CDR1 and CDR2 from the germline V gene are SGHDT and YYEEEE. Trimming shortened V by 0 bases and J by 0 bases, and 13 bases separated the two germline ends. The CDR3 has 17 amino acids.

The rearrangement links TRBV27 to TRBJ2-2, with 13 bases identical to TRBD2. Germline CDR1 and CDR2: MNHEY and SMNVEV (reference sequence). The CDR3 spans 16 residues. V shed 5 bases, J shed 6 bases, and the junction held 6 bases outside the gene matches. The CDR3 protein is CASSPRTSGGSGELFF. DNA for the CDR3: TGTGCCAGCAGTCCGCGGACTAGCGGGGGCTCCGGGGAGCTGTTTTTT.

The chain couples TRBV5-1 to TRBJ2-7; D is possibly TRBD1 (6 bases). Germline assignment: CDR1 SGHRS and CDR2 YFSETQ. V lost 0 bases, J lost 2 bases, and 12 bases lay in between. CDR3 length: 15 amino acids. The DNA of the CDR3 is TGCGCCAGCAGCTTGGTCCCGGGACACCCCTACGAGCAGTACTTC. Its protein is CASSLVPGHPYEQYF.

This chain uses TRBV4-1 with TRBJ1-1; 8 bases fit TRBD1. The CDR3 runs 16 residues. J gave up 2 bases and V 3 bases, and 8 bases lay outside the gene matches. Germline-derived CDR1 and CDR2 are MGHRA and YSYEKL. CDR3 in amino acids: CASSHPQGAGNTEAFF. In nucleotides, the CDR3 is TGCGCCAGCAGCCATCCCCAGGGGGCGGGAAACACTGAAGCTTTCTTT.

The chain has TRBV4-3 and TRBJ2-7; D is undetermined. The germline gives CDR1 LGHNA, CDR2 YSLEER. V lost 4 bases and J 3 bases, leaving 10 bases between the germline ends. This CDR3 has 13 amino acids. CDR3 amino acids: CASSLLGSYEQYF. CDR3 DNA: TGCGCCAGCAGCCTCTTGGGAAGCTACGAGCAGTACTTC.

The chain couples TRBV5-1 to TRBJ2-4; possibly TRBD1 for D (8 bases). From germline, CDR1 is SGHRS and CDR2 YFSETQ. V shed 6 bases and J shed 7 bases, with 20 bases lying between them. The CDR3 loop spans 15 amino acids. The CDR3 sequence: CASNQTGGVWNIQYF. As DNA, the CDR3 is TGCGCCAGCAACCAAACAGGGGGGGTCTGGAACATTCAGTACTTC.

The CDR3 protein is CASSLDDSSYNSPLHF. The CDR3 DNA is TGTGCCAGCAGCTTAGATGACAGCTCCTATAATTCACCCCTCCACTTT. V usage is TRBV11-2 and J usage is TRBJ1-6; a possible D gene is TRBD1 (5 bases). Trimming took off 0 bases at V and 0 bases at J, with 6 bases between the two ends. CDR3 size: 16 residues. In germline, CDR1 is SGHAT, CDR2 FQNNGV.

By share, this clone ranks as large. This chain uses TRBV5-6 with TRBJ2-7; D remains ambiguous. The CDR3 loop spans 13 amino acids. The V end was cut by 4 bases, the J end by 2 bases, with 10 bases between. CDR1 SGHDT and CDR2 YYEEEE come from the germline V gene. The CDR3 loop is CASSVDGPYEQYF. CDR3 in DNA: TGTGCCAGCAGCGTGGACGGACCCTACGAGCAGTACTTC.

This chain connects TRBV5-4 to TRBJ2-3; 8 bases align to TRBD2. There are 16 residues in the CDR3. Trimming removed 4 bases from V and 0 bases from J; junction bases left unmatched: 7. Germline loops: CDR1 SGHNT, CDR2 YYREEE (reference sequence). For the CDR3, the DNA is TGTGCCAGCAGCCCCTTAGCGGGGTCTAGCACAGATACGCAGTATTTT. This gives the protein CASSPLAGSSTDTQYF.

CDR3 bases: TGTGCCAGCAGTGAGGTTGTGAAGTCCCAAGAGACCCAGTACTTC. It translates to CASSEVVKSQETQYF. This chain links TRBV2 with TRBJ2-5; D remains unclear. CDR1 and CDR2 (germline): SNHLY, FYNNEI. The CDR3 contains 15 residues. Trimming left V 3 bases short and J 1 base short, with 12 bases between.

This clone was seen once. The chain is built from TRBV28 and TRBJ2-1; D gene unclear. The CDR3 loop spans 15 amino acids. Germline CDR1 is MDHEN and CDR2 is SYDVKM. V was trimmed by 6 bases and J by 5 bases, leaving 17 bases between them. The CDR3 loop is CASSTDSSSHNEQFF. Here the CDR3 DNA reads TGTGCCAGCAGCACTGACTCCTCTTCCCACAATGAGCAGTTCTTC.

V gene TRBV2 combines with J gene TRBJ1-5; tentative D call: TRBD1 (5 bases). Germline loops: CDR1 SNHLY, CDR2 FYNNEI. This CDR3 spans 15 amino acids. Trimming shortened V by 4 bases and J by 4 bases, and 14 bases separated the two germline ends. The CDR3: CASSGGTGKNQPQHF. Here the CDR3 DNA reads TGTGCCAGCAGTGGGGGAACAGGCAAAAATCAGCCCCAGCATTTT.

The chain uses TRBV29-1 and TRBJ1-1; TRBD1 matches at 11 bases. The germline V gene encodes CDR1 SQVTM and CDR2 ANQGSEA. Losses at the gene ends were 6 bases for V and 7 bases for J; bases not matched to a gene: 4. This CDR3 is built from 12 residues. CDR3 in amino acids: CSVGTGGGEAFF. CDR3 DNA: TGCAGCGTGGGGACAGGGGGAGGTGAAGCTTTCTTT.

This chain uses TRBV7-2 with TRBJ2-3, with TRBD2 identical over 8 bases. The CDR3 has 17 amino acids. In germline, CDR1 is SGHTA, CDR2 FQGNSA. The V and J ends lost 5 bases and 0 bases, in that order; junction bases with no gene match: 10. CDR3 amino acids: CASSRPWAGGSTDTQYF. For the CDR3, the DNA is TGTGCCAGCAGCCGACCTTGGGCGGGGGGAAGCACAGATACGCAGTATTTT.

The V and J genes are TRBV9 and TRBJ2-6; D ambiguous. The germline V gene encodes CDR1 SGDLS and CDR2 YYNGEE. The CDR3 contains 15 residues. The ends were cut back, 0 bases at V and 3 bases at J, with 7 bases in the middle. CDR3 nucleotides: TGTGCCAGCAGCGTAGTAGGGCTTGGGGCCAACGTCCTGACTTTC. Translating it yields CASSVVGLGANVLTF.

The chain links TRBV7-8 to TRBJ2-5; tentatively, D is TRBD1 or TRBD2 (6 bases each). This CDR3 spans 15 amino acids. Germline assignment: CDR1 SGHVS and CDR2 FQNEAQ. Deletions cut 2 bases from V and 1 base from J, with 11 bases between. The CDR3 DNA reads TGTGCCAGCAGCTTATTTCCGGGGGCCCAAGAGACCCAGTACTTC. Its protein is CASSLFPGAQETQYF.

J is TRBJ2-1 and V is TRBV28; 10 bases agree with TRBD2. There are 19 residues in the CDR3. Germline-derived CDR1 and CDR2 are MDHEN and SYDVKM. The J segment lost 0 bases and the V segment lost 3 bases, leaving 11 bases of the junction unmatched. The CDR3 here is CASSFRLAGARSSYNEQFF. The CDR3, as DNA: TGTGCCAGCAGTTTCCGTCTAGCGGGGGCCAGGAGCTCCTACAATGAGCAGTTCTTC. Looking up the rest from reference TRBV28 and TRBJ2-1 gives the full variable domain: DVKVTQSSRYLVKRTGEKVFLECVQDMDHENMFWYRQDPGLGLRLIYFSYDVKMKEKGDIPEGYSVSREKKERFSLILESASTNQTSMYLCASSFRLAGARSSYNEQFFGPGTRLTVL.

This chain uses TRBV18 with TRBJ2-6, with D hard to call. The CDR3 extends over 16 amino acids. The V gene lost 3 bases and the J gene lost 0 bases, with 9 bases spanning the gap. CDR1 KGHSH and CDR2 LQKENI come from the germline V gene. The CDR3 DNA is TGTGCCAGCTCACCCCGCGTAGCCTCTGGGGCCAACGTCCTGACTTTC. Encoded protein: CASSPRVASGANVLTF. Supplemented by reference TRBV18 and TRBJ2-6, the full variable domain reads NAGVMQNPRHLVRRRGQEARLRCSPMKGHSHVYWYRQLPEEGLKFMVYLQKENIIDESGMPKERFSAEFPKEGPSILRIQQVVRGDSAAYFCASSPRVASGANVLTFGAGSRLTVL.

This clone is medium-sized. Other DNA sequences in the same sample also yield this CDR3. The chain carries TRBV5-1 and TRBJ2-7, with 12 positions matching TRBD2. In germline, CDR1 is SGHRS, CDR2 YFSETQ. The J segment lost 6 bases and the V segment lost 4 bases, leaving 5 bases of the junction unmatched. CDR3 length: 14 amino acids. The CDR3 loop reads CASSAGLAGFEQYF. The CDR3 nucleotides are TGCGCCAGCAGCGCTGGACTAGCGGGGTTCGAGCAGTACTTC.

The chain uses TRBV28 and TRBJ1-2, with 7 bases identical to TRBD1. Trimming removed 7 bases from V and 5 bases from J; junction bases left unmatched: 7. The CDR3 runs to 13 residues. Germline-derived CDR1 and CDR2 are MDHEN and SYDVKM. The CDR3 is CASMRDRSYGYTF. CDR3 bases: TGTGCCAGCATGCGGGACAGAAGTTATGGCTACACCTTC.

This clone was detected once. CDR3: CASSQVTGVDGYTF. The DNA of the CDR3 is TGTGCCAGCAGCCAAGTTACAGGGGTGGATGGCTACACCTTC. This chain links TRBV14 with TRBJ1-2, with 7 nucleotides matching TRBD1. This CDR3 comprises 14 residues. Germline values: CDR1 SGHDN, CDR2 FVKESK. J lost 6 bases, V lost 1 base, and 5 bases had no gene match.

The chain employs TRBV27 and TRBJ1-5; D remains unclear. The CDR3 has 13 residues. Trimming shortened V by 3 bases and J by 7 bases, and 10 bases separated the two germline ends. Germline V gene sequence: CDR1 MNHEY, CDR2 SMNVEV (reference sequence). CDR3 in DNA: TGTGCCAGCAGTTTCTATTGGACCCAGCCCCAGCATTTT. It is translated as CASSFYWTQPQHF.

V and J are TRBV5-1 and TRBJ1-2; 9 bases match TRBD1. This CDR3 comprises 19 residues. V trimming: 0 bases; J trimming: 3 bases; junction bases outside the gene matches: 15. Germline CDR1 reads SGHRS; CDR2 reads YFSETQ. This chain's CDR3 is CASSLGPGQGPRPYYGYTF. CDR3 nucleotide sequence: TGCGCCAGCAGCTTGGGACCGGGACAGGGACCGCGTCCTTACTATGGCTACACCTTC.

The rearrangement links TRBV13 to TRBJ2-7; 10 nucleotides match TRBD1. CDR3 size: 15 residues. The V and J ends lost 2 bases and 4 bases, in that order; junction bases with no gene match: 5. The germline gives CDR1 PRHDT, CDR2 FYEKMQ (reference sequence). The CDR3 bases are TGTGCCAGCAGCTTAAGCCGACAGGGGGCTTACGAGCAGTACTTC. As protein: CASSLSRQGAYEQYF.

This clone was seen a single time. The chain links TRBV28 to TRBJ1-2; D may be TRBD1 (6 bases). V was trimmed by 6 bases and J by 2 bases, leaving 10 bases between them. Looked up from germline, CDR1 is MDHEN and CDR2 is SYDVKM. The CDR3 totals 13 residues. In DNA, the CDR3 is TGTGCCAGCAGCCGGGGACAAAACTATGGCTACACCTTC. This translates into CASSRGQNYGYTF.

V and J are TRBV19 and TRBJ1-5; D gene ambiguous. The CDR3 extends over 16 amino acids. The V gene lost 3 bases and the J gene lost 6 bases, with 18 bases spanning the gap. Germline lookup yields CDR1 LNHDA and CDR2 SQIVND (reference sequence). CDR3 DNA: TGTGCCAGTAGTATGGTGGGGTCAGGTTTGACTCAGCCCCAGCATTTT. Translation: CASSMVGSGLTQPQHF.

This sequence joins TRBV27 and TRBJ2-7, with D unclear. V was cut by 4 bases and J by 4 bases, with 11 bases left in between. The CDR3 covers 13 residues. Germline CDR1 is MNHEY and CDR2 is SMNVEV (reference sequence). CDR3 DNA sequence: TGTGCCAGCAGTTCGTCGACCCTATACGAGCAGTACTTC. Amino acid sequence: CASSSSTLYEQYF.